The TCR beta chain described here comes from a study of Ad26.COV2.S vaccination and SARS-CoV-2 variants. Study as a whole: Ad26.COV2.S, an intramuscular injection, was given once or twice 56 days apart.

This clone was seen just once. The antigen is undetermined. Sample treatment: around 19 received Ad26.COV2.S at low or high dose, single or two shots; roughly five received placebo; per-sample allocation not given. On day 63 after the first injection, vaccine and placebo recipients gave samples. The protocol was immunoSEQ multiplex PCR, while the TCRdb copy is restricted to in-frame clones and leaves out a portion. Here the sample spans approximately 250,000 clones, around 88% being singletons. The CDR3 is 14 residues long. V was cut by 2 bases and J by 4 bases, with 12 bases left in between. Looked up from germline, CDR1 is SGHTA and CDR2 is FQGNSA. Points from the study as a whole: The TCR breadth and depth analyses may have produced an underestimate of total T cell responses.

The origin of this receptor is a person aged 18-65 years who received the Ad26.COV2.S COVID-19 vaccine or a placebo. Material: peripheral blood, obtained in a trial of Ad26.COV2.S vaccine versus placebo. The chain recombines TRBV7-2 with TRBJ2-7; the D gene is possibly TRBD1 (5 bases). CDR3 bases: TGTGCCAGCAGCTTAATTGCCAGGGATTACGAGCAGTACTTC. This codes for CASSLIARDYEQYF.